These 4 T cell receptor beta chains share one sample of origin, sequenced in a study of T cells in Graves' hyperthyroidism and ophthalmopathy. Amplification of TCR beta CDR3 regions was performed using RNA transcripts as template. Primed by the HTBI set, a first-round RT-PCR was run on the TCR CDR3. TCRdb reprocessed the multiplex PCR reads with MiXCR, giving one entry per CDR3 protein. This sample carries about 510,000 distinct CDR3 sequences, over 45% of them seen once, and the ten largest clones take about 43%. The specimen was peripheral blood or thyroid tissue (not recorded which). The receptors shown here come from an adult woman with Graves' disease, either hyperthyroidism or ophthalmopathy (not recorded which).

The CDR3 DNA is TGTGCCAGCAGCTTATTACGGGGGGGGACGAGGTCCTACGAGCAGTACTTC. Its translation is CASSLLRGGTRSYEQYF. The chain has TRBV11-2 and TRBJ2-7; 8 bases match TRBD2. The CDR3 totals 17 residues. The V and J ends lost 2 bases and 1 base, in that order; junction bases with no gene match: 10. The germline V gene encodes CDR1 SGHAT and CDR2 FQNNGV. Based on the CDR3 plus reference TRBV11-2 and TRBJ2-7, the full variable domain is EAGVAQSPRYKIIEKRQSVAFWCNPISGHATLYWYQQILGQGPKLLIQFQNNGVVDDSQLPKDRFSAERLKGVDSTLKIQPAKLEDSAVYLCASSLLRGGTRSYEQYFGPGTRLTVT.

This clonotype appeared many times. This chain connects TRBV7-2 to TRBJ2-5; D is ambiguous. V was cut by 5 bases and J by 5 bases, with 12 bases left in between. Germline values: CDR1 SGHTA, CDR2 FQGNSA. The length of the CDR3 is 13 residues. The CDR3 bases are TGTGCCAGCAGCCGAACGAAGTGGGAGACCCAGTACTTC. Amino acids: CASSRTKWETQYF.

The genes are TRBV2 and TRBJ1-2; perhaps TRBD1 as D (5 bases). This CDR3 contains 14 residues. The ends were cut back, 2 bases at V and 4 bases at J, with 11 bases in the middle. CDR1 SNHLY and CDR2 FYNNEI come from the germline V gene. CDR3 sequence reads: CASSEPGRLYGYTF. CDR3 in DNA: TGTGCCAGCAGTGAACCGGGGCGCCTCTATGGCTACACCTTC.

The V call is TRBV29-1, the J call TRBJ1-2; D gene unclear. Germline V gene data show CDR1 as SQVTM and CDR2 as ANQGSEA. This CDR3 has 10 amino acids. The DNA for the CDR3 is TGCAGGCGGCGAAAGGATGGCTACACCTTC. Protein product: CRRRKDGYTF.